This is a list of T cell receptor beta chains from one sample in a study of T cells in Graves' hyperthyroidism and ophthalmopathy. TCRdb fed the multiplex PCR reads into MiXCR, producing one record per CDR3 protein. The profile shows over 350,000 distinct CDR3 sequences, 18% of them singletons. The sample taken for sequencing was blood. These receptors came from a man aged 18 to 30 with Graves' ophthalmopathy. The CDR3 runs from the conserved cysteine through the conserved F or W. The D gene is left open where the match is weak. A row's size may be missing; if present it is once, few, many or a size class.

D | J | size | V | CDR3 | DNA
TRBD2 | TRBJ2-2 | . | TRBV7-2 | CASSLGGRNTGELFF | TGTGCCAGCAGCCTGGGCGGGAGAAACACCGGGGAGCTGTTTTTT
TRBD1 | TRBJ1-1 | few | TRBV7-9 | CASSQEGTRGHTEAFF | TGTGCCAGCAGCCAAGAAGGAACCAGGGGGCACACTGAAGCTTTCTTT
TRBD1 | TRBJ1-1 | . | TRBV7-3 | CASSSNPRGTENTEAFF | TGTGCCAGCAGCTCTAACCCCCGAGGGACAGAGAACACTGAAGCTTTCTTT
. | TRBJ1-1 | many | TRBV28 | CASRTPTPEAFF | TGTGCCAGCAGAACCCCTACACCAGAAGCTTTCTTT
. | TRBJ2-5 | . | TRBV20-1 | CRAGEGAQETQYF | TGCAGGGCAGGGGAAGGGGCCCAAGAGACCCAGTACTTC
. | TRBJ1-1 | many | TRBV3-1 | CASSQGAQTNTEAFF | TGTGCCAGCAGCCAAGGGGCCCAGACCAACACTGAAGCTTTCTTT
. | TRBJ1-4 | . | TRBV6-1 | CASTKGATNEKLFF | TGTGCCAGCACCAAGGGGGCAACTAATGAAAAACTGTTTTTT
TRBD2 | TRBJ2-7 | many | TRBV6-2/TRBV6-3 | CASRASGPYEQYF | TGTGCCAGCAGGGCTAGCGGACCCTACGAGCAGTACTTC
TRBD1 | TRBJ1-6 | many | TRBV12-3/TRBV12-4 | CASSLSMDRDYNSPLHF | TGTGCCAGCAGTTTATCCATGGACAGGGATTATAATTCACCCCTCCACTTT
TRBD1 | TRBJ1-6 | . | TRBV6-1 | CASRKGTGGDSPLHF | TGTGCCAGCAGAAAGGGTACAGGGGGCGATTCACCCCTCCACTTT
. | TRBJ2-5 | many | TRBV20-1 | CSARPGVETQYF | TGCAGTGCTAGGCCCGGGGTCGAGACCCAGTACTTC
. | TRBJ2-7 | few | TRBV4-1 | CASSQAGVDGWYEQYF | TGCGCCAGCAGCCAAGCCGGAGTGGACGGTTGGTACGAGCAGTACTTC
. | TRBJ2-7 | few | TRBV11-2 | CASSPLSYEQHF | TGTGCCAGCAGTCCCCTGTCCTACGAGCAGCACTTC
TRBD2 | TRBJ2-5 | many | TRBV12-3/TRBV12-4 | CASTSSGGGETQYF | TGTGCCAGCACCTCGAGCGGGGGTGGAGAGACCCAGTACTTC
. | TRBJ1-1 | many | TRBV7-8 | CASSPRAILATEAFF | TGTGCCAGCAGCCCCAGGGCCATTCTGGCCACTGAAGCTTTCTTT
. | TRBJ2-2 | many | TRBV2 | CASRNTGELFF | TGTGCCAGCAGAAACACCGGGGAGCTGTTTTTT
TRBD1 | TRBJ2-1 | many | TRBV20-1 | CSAHARQGTYNEQFF | TGCAGTGCCCACGCTCGACAGGGCACCTACAATGAGCAGTTCTTC
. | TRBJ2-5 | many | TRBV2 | CASTPGYETQYF | TGTGCCAGCACTCCCGGGTATGAGACCCAGTACTTC
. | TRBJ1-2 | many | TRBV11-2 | CASSLVAQPGYGYTF | TGTGCCAGCAGCTTAGTCGCCCAACCAGGCTATGGCTACACCTTC
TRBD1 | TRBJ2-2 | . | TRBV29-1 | CSATGGDTGELFF | TGCAGCGCCACAGGGGGCGACACCGGGGAGCTGTTTTTT
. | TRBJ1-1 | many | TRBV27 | CASQGRGRAFF | TGTGCCAGCCAGGGGAGAGGGAGAGCTTTCTTT
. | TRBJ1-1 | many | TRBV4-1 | CASSLGSTWNTEAFF | TGCGCCAGCAGCCTCGGAAGTACATGGAACACTGAAGCTTTCTTT
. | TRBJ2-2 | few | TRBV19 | CASSIRDTGELFF | TGTGCCAGTAGTATCAGGGACACCGGGGAGCTGTTTTTT
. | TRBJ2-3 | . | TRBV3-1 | CASSVSGAAKDTQYF | TGTGCCAGCAGCGTGTCGGGGGCGGCCAAAGATACGCAGTATTTT
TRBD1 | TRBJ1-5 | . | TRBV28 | CASSLIVPTGGGNQPQHF | TGTGCCAGCAGTTTAATAGTCCCCACAGGGGGCGGTAATCAGCCCCAGCATTTT
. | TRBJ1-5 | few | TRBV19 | CASSIAVWGNQPQHF | TGTGCCAGTAGTATAGCGGTGTGGGGCAATCAGCCCCAGCATTTT
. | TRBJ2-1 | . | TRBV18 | CASSVSSDEQFF | TGTGCCAGCTCCGTTTCGAGCGATGAGCAGTTCTTC
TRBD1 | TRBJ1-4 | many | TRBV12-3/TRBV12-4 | CASSSGRPGTGYEKLFF | TGTGCCAGCAGTTCTGGACGACCCGGGACAGGGTACGAAAAACTGTTTTTT
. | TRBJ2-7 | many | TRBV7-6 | CASSLGQGGVYEQYF | TGTGCCAGCAGCTTAGGACAGGGAGGGGTCTACGAGCAGTACTTC
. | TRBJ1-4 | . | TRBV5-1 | CASRRGTTNEKLFF | TGCGCCAGCAGACGGGGAACAACTAATGAAAAACTGTTTTTT
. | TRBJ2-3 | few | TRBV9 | CASSTFGAGDTQYF | TGTGCCAGCAGCACATTCGGGGCGGGAGATACGCAGTATTTT
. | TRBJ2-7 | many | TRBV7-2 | CASSFSGTEAYEQYF | TGTGCCAGCAGCTTCTCCGGGACGGAAGCCTACGAGCAGTACTTC
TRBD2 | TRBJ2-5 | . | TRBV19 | CASSIPGLAGRQETQYF | TGTGCCAGTAGTATACCGGGACTAGCGGGGCGTCAAGAGACCCAGTACTTC
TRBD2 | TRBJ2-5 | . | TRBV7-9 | CASSRDSSGGSSGETQYF | TGTGCCAGCAGTCGGGACTCTAGCGGGGGGTCGTCCGGGGAGACCCAGTACTTC
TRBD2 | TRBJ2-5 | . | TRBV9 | CASTRGGEETQYF | TGTGCCAGCACCCGCGGGGGAGAAGAGACCCAGTACTTC
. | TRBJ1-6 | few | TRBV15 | CATSRERGDNSPLHF | TGTGCCACCAGCAGAGAGAGGGGAGACAATTCACCCCTCCACTTT
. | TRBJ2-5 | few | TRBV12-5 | CASGLVRISIGETQYF | TGTGCTAGTGGTTTGGTACGGATAAGCATTGGGGAGACCCAGTACTTC
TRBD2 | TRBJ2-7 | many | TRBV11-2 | CASSLTGREAGAPGQYF | TGTGCCAGCAGCTTAACCGGTCGGGAAGCGGGGGCCCCCGGGCAGTACTTC
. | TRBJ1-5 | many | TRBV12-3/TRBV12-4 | CASTRGNQPQHF | TGTGCCAGCACCAGGGGCAATCAGCCCCAGCATTTT
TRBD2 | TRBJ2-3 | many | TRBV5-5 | CASSFKGSGAGTDTQYF | TGTGCCAGCAGCTTCAAAGGAAGCGGGGCGGGCACAGATACGCAGTATTTT
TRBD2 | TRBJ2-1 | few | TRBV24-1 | CATSEPTSGGAVREQFF | TGTGCCACCAGTGAGCCCACTAGCGGGGGGGCTGTCCGTGAGCAGTTCTTC
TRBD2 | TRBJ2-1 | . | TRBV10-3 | CAISNSTSGGGEQFF | TGTGCCATCAGTAATTCGACTAGCGGGGGAGGCGAGCAGTTCTTC
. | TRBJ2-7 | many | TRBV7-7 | CASSSDRWGEQYF | TGTGCCAGCAGCTCCGATCGTTGGGGCGAGCAGTACTTC
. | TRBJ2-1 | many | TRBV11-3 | CASSSGEGDFEQFF | TGTGCCAGCAGCTCCGGGGAAGGAGACTTTGAGCAGTTCTTC
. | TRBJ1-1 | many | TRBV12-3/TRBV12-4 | CASSVRFSAFF | TGTGCCAGCAGTGTGCGGTTCAGCGCTTTCTTT
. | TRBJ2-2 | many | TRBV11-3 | CASSLGAQGLTGELFF | TGTGCCAGCAGCTTGGGGGCCCAGGGGCTCACCGGGGAGCTGTTTTTT
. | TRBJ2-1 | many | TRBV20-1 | CSARILLSYNEQFF | TGCAGTGCTAGAATTCTACTCTCCTACAATGAGCAGTTCTTC
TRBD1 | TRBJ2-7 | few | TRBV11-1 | CASSLEGTVYEQYF | TGTGCCAGCAGCCTAGAGGGGACAGTTTACGAGCAGTACTTC
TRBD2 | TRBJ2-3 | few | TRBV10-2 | CASRESGGAADTQYF | TGCGCCAGCAGAGAAAGCGGGGGGGCCGCAGATACGCAGTATTTT
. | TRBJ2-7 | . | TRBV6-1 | CASNRREGYYEQYF | TGTGCCAGCAATCGGCGGGAAGGGTACTACGAGCAGTACTTC